Listed here are 6 T cell receptor beta chains from one sample, sequenced in a study of blood T cell repertoires in COVID-19. TCRdb's copy holds only in-frame clones and misses some; the assay was immunoSEQ multiplex PCR. Among over 200,000 clones listed, 88% were seen once. The specimen was peripheral blood. These receptors were taken from a woman aged 60-75 years with acute or convalescent COVID-19.

This rearrangement joins TRBV29-1 to TRBJ2-1, with D possibly TRBD1 on 6 matching bases. CDR1 and CDR2 from the germline V gene are SQVTM and ANQGSEA. Trimming pared 3 bases from V and 4 bases from J, leaving 10 bases between. The CDR3 runs to 13 residues. CDR3 region: CSVDRGQYNEQFF. In nucleotides, the CDR3 is TGCAGCGTTGACAGGGGCCAATACAATGAGCAGTTCTTC.

V usage is TRBV6-5 and J usage is TRBJ2-1; 12 nucleotides line up with TRBD2. The germline CDR1 and CDR2 sequences are MNHEY and SVGAGI. The trim removed 7 bases at V and 4 bases at J, leaving 5 bases unmatched. CDR3 length: 15 residues. CDR3 loop: CASTPGLAGYNEQFF. The CDR3 DNA sequence: TGTGCCAGCACCCCAGGACTAGCGGGGTACAATGAGCAGTTCTTC.

The CDR3 region is CASSPFKTGHNEKLFF. The CDR3 DNA reads TGTGCCAGCTCACCTTTTAAGACAGGTCATAATGAAAAACTGTTTTTT. The chain joins TRBV18 to TRBJ1-4, with a weak D call TRBD1 (6 bases). Trimming took 3 bases from V and 4 from J, leaving 15 bases between them. The germline V gene has CDR1 KGHSH and CDR2 LQKENI. This CDR3 contains 16 residues.

The chain recombines TRBV10-3 with TRBJ1-3, with D possibly matching TRBD1 (6 bases). From germline, CDR1 is ENHRY and CDR2 SYGVKD. The CDR3 extends over 12 amino acids. The V end was cut by 2 bases, the J end by 7 bases, with 6 bases between. CDR3: CAISETGNTIYF. Here the CDR3 DNA reads TGTGCCATCAGTGAGACAGGGAACACCATATATTTT.

This clone has only one observation. The chain carries TRBV27 and TRBJ2-7; TRBD1 matches at 8 bases. V lost 1 base and J lost 2; bases outside the gene matches: 4. This CDR3 comprises 15 residues. CDR1 is MNHEY, CDR2 SMNVEV, per germline (reference sequence). CDR3 sequence reads: CASSLYWDRTYEQYF. The CDR3 nucleotides read TGTGCCAGCAGTTTATATTGGGACAGGACCTACGAGCAGTACTTC.

V gene TRBV20-1 combines with J gene TRBJ2-1, with 8 bases fitting TRBD2. Trimming removed 3 bases from V and 0 bases from J; junction bases left unmatched: 4. Germline lookup yields CDR1 DFQATT and CDR2 SNEGSKA (reference sequence). The CDR3 is made up of 15 amino acids. The DNA for the CDR3 is TGCAGTGCTAGTTCGGGGGGGCCCTCCTACAATGAGCAGTTCTTC. Its protein product is CSASSGGPSYNEQFF.